This T cell receptor beta chain was sequenced in a study of blood T cell repertoires in COVID-19. Trimming stripped 4 bases from V and 4 bases from J, with 9 bases between. The germline V gene has CDR1 SGHRS and CDR2 YFSETQ. This CDR3 contains 14 residues. Living in about two dozen US areas, the participants were between roughly 18 and 90 years of age. This clone was detected once. Authors' processing steps: Amplification of reference gene primers provided the estimated nucleated cell counts. Method: immunoSEQ multiplex PCR; TCRdb's copy keeps in-frame clones and lacks some. That table supplies the V and J calls and clone size; D and trimming were determined from the DNA. The sample consists of 200,000 to 250,000 clones, 84% of them appearing once.

The receptor's source is a woman between 35 and 50 years old who had recovered from COVID-19. The rearrangement uses TRBV5-1 and TRBJ1-6; D perhaps matches TRBD1 (5 bases). Source material: PBMCs or T cells enriched from blood (not recorded which). CDR3: CASSPTEYNSPLHF. Here the CDR3 DNA reads TGCGCCAGCAGCCCGACAGAGTATAATTCACCCCTCCACTTT.